The present entry profiles one TCR beta chain with its context. These data come from a study of control samples from healthy donors and cancer patients. Repertoires were generated with immunoSEQ multiplex PCR, while TCRdb's copy carries only in-frame clones and drops some. The repertoire holds 100,000 or so clones, with approximately 89% as singletons. The length of the CDR3 is 14 residues. The ends were cut back, 6 bases at V and 6 bases at J, with 12 bases in the middle. CDR1 and CDR2 from the germline V gene are MNHEY and SMNVEV (reference sequence). The rearrangement uses TRBV27 and TRBJ2-6, with D possibly being TRBD2 (5 bases). This receptor was obtained from a woman in her twenties or thirties in good health. Specimen: blood. The chain's CDR3 is CASRRAYQANVLTF. CDR3 coding DNA: TGTGCCAGCAGGAGGGCGTATCAGGCCAACGTCCTGACTTTC.